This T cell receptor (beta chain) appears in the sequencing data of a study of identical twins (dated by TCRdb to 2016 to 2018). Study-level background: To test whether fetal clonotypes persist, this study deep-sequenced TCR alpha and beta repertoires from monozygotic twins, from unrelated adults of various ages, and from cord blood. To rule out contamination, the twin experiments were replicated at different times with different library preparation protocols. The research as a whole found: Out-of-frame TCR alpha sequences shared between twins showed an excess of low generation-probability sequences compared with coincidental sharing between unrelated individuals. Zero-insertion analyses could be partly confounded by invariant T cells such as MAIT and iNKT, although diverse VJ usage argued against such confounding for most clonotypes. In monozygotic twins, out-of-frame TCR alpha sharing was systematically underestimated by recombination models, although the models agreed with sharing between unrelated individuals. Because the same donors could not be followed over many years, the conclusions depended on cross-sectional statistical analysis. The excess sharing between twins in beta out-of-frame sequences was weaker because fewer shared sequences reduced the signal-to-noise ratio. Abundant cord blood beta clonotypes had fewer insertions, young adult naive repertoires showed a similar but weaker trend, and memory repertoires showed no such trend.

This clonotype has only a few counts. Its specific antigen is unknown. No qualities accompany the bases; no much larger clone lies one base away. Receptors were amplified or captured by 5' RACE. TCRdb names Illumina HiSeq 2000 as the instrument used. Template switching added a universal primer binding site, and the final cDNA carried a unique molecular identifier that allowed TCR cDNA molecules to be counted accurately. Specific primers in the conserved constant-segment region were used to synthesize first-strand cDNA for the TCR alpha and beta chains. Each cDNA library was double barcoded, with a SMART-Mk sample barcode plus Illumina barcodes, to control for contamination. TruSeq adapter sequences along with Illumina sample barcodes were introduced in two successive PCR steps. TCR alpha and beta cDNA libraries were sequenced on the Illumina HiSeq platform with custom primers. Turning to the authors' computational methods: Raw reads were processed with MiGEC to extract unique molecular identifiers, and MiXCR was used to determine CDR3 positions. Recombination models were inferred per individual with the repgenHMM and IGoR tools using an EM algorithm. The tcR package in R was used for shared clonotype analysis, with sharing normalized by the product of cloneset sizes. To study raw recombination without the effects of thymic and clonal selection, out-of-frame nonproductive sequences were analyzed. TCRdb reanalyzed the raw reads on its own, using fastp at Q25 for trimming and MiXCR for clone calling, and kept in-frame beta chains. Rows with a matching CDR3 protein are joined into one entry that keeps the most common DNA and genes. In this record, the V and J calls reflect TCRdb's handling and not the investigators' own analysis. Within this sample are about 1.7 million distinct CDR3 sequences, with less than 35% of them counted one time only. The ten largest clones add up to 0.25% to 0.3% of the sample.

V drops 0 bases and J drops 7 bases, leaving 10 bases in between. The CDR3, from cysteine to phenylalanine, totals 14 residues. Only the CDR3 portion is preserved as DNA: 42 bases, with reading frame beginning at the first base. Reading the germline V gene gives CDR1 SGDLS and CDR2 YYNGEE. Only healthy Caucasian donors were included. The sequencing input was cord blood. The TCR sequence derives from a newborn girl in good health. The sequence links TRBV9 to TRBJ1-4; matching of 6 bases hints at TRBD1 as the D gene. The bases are TGTGCCAGCAGCGTAGGGACAGCTACTGAAAAACTGTTTTTT. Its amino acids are CASSVGTATEKLFF.